This T cell receptor beta chain was identified in a study of cytomegalovirus exposure and HLA in healthy donors. At the level of the study: Genetic ancestry analysis placed around four fifths of the 410 or so donors that were genotyped in the Caucasian-associated cluster.

The germline V gene encodes CDR1 SEHNR and CDR2 FQNEAQ (reference sequence). The CDR3 sequence is 15 residues long. About this clone: Its target is not known. The junction departs from the called germline gene at one end, perhaps through a read error.

In the PCR, 60 Vbeta and 13 Jbeta primers were used. The assay was immunoSEQ multiplex PCR, and TCRdb's table has in-frame clones only and misses some. The profile shows around 92,000 clones, roughly four fifths of them singletons. Broader study findings: The study listed some 160 cytomegalovirus-associated TCR beta chains. TCR beta V segments were, for the most part, productive about 90% or about 30% of the time in an earlier analysis. Reports showed the classifier diagnosing cytomegalovirus status with high specificity and sensitivity.

The chain couples TRBV7-9 to TRBJ2-7; the match to TRBD1 covers 10 bases. The sequenced sample consisted of PBMCs. The TCR originated in a female donor in good health and CMV-seropositive. CDR3 in amino acids: CSSSPGQGRSYEQYF. The DNA of the CDR3 is TGTTCCAGCAGCCCGGGACAGGGGAGGTCCTACGAGCAGTACTTC.